The 8 T cell receptor beta chains given below trace back to one sample, sequenced in a study of T cell responses to AZD1222 COVID-19 vaccine (dated by TCRdb to about 2021). The sample's time point, from its label and the paper: baseline before first vaccination. The library relied on the immunoSEQ multiplex PCR assay. What TCRdb holds here is the immuneACCESS table cut down to in-frame rearrangements. Part of the clones is not present; checked against another copy, under half of the missing clones reflect an unresolved V gene, and the others are unexplained. The sample contains 75,000 to 95,000 clones, over 75% of them found a single time. Clones ranked in the top ten supply approximately 10% of the sample. Sample: peripheral blood, taken on day 0 of AZD1222 vaccination. The receptors shown here come from an adult in good health.

The chain recombines TRBV7-8 with TRBJ2-3; 7 positions match TRBD2. Unmatched junction bases numbered 7, after V lost 5 bases and J lost 2 bases. Germline assignment: CDR1 SGHVS and CDR2 FQNEAQ. This CDR3 has 15 amino acids. CDR3 residues: CASSPRGVNTDTQYF. CDR3 DNA: TGTGCCAGCAGCCCCCGGGGGGTGAACACAGATACGCAGTATTTT. Full variable domain (remainder filled in from reference TRBV7-8 and TRBJ2-3): GAGVSQSPRYKVAKRGQDVALRCDPISGHVSLFWYQQALGQGPEFLTYFQNEAQLDKSGLPSDRFFAERPEGSVSTLKIQRTQQEDSAVYLCASSPRGVNTDTQYFGPGTRLTVL.

V usage is TRBV7-2 and J usage is TRBJ1-5, with D tentatively TRBD1 (5 bases). V was trimmed by 4 bases and J by 7 bases, leaving 17 bases between them. The germline V gene encodes CDR1 SGHTA and CDR2 FQGNSA. There are 15 residues in the CDR3. The CDR3 DNA reads as TGTGCCAGCAGCTGGGGTCGGGGGGTTGGACAGCCCCAGCATTTT. This translates into CASSWGRGVGQPQHF. The full variable domain, rest sourced from reference TRBV7-2 and TRBJ1-5, is GAGVSQSPSNKVTEKGKDVELRCDPISGHTALYWYRQSLGQGLEFLIYFQGNSAPDKSGLPSDRFSAERTGGSVSTLTIQRTQQEDSAVYLCASSWGRGVGQPQHFGDGTRLSIL.

This rearrangement joins TRBV19 to TRBJ2-3; the match to TRBD1 covers 11 bases. The germline gives CDR1 LNHDA, CDR2 SQIVND (reference sequence). After removal of 3 bases from V and 5 bases from J, the junction contained 4 bases not matched to a gene. This CDR3 region has 15 residues. The CDR3 DNA sequence: TGTGCCAGTAGTATGGACAGGGGGCCGGGAGATACGCAGTATTTT. The encoded protein is CASSMDRGPGDTQYF.

CDR3 nucleotide sequence: TGTGCCAGCAGACCCACACGGGATTCACCCCTCCACTTT. Amino acids: CASRPTRDSPLHF. The genes are TRBV6-4 and TRBJ1-6; the D is unclear. The CDR3 consists of 13 residues. Trimming pared 6 bases from V and 8 bases from J, leaving 11 bases between. Germline assignment: CDR1 MRHNA and CDR2 SNTAGT.

The chain carries TRBV5-1 and TRBJ2-1; D is uncertain. Trimming left V 4 bases short and J 0 bases short, with 14 bases between. The CDR3 sequence is 16 residues long. Germline V gene sequence: CDR1 SGHRS, CDR2 YFSETQ. The CDR3 reads CASSATWGSSYNEQFF. In DNA, the CDR3 is TGCGCCAGCAGCGCCACTTGGGGAAGCTCCTACAATGAGCAGTTCTTC.

This clone was observed once. The V gene is TRBV28, the J gene TRBJ1-2, with 7 bases matching TRBD1. From germline, CDR1 is MDHEN and CDR2 SYDVKM. J lost 1 base, V lost 4 bases, and 6 bases had no gene match. The CDR3 is made up of 15 amino acids. The CDR3 region is CASSSWTGGNYGYTF. As DNA, the CDR3 is TGTGCCAGCAGTTCATGGACAGGAGGTAACTATGGCTACACCTTC.

The chain couples TRBV6-5 to TRBJ2-2; tentative D call: TRBD2 (6 bases). The CDR3 sequence is 14 residues long. Germline V gene sequence: CDR1 MNHEY, CDR2 SVGAGI. Trimming took off 6 bases at V and 4 bases at J, with 12 bases between the two ends. The CDR3 loop is CASRTTSSTGELFF. The CDR3 nucleotides read TGTGCCAGCAGAACGACTAGTTCCACCGGGGAGCTGTTTTTT.

J is TRBJ1-5 and V is TRBV6-5; no definite D call. V lost 9 bases and J lost 2, with 5 bases in between. Germline V CDR1 and CDR2: MNHEY, SVGAGI. The CDR3 consists of 11 residues. DNA for the CDR3: TGTGCCAGTGAGGGCAATCAGCCCCAGCATTTT. This gives the protein CASEGNQPQHF.